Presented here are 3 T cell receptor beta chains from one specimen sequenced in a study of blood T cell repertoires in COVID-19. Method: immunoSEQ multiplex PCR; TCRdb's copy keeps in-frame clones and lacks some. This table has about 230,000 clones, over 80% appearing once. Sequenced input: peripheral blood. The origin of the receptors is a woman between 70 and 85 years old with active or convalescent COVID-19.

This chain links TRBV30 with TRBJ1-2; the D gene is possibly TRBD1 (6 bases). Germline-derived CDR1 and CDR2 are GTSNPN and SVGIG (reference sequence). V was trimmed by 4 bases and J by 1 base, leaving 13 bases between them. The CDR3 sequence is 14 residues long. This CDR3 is CAWTPGHFNYGYTF. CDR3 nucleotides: TGTGCCTGGACCCCGGGACATTTTAACTATGGCTACACCTTC.

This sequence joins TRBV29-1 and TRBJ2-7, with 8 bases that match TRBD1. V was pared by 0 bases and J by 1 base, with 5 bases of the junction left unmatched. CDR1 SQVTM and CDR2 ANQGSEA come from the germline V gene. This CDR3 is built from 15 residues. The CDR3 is CSVEDVQGASYEQYF. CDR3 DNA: TGCAGCGTTGAAGATGTGCAGGGGGCATCCTACGAGCAGTACTTC.

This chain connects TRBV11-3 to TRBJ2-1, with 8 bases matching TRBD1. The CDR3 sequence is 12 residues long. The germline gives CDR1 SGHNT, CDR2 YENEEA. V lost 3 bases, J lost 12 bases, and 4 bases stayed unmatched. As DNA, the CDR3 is TGTGCCAGCAGCTTCAGGGGGCAGGGGCAGTTCTTC. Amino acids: CASSFRGQGQFF.